This T cell receptor (beta chain) was identified in a study of blood T cell repertoires in COVID-19. Data came from immunoSEQ multiplex PCR; TCRdb stores just in-frame clones and leaves some out. The repertoire consists of approximately 69,000 clones, with roughly 80% occurring once and the leading ten covering roughly 20%. The receptor was derived from a woman at least 80 years old with acute or convalescent COVID-19. The sequenced sample was peripheral blood.

DNA for the CDR3: TGTGCCACCAGCAGAGATGCTGGCCAGTTTAACACTGAAGCTTTCTTT. It encodes CATSRDAGQFNTEAFF. This rearrangement joins TRBV15 to TRBJ1-1; D remains unclear. V was pared by 0 bases and J by 2 bases, with 13 bases between. The germline gives CDR1 LNHNV, CDR2 YYDKDF (reference sequence). CDR3 length: 16 amino acids.